The clone carrying this T cell receptor beta chain was counted ten times or more. What it recognizes is unknown. TCRdb re-derived calls from the 5' RACE reads in MiXCR, one entry per CDR3 protein. Of 350,000 or so distinct CDR3 sequences listed, roughly 15% are singletons. The germline gives CDR1 SGHVS, CDR2 FQNEAQ. The CDR3 runs to 12 residues. The trim removed 3 bases at V and 13 bases at J, leaving 5 bases unmatched. These data belong to a study of CD8 T cells in ankylosing spondylitis. Study-wide results and limits: Relatively rare in peripheral blood, disease-linked clones were also CD8+.

The sequence was obtained from a male donor with ankylosing spondylitis or in good health (not recorded which). Sequenced: blood, either unsorted or a sorted T cell fraction (not recorded which). V is TRBV7-8 and J is TRBJ2-2; 7 nucleotides agree with TRBD1. The DNA for the CDR3 is TGTGCCAGCAGCTTTGCGACAGGGAGGCTGTTTTTT. Encoded protein: CASSFATGRLFF. The full variable domain, in which reference TRBV7-8 and TRBJ2-2 provide the parts outside the CDR3, is GAGVSQSPRYKVAKRGQDVALRCDPISGHVSLFWYQQALGQGPEFLTYFQNEAQLDKSGLPSDRFFAERPEGSVSTLKIQRTQQEDSAVYLCASSFATGRLFFGEGSRLTVL.